A selection of T cell receptor beta chains follows, all from one sample in a study of blood T cell repertoires in COVID-19. Sequenced by immunoSEQ multiplex PCR; TCRdb stores in-frame clones only, minus some. The sample lists approximately 480,000 clones; roughly nine tenths were seen once. The sample consisted of peripheral blood. All receptors derive from a man younger than 30 with COVID-19, enrolled during active disease. CDR3s include the opening cysteine and the closing phenylalanine or tryptophan. The D gene is left open where the match is weak. Expanded clones are given a class, and other clones once, few, many or no size at all.

D gene: TRBD1; J gene: TRBJ2-2; V gene: TRBV10-1; CDR3 length: 17; clone size: .; CDR3 protein: CASSDLTGADLTGELFF; CDR3 DNA: TGCGCCAGCAGTGACTTGACAGGGGCGGACCTGACCGGGGAGCTGTTTTTT
D gene: .; J gene: TRBJ2-5; V gene: TRBV29-1; CDR3 length: 13; clone size: once; CDR3 protein: CSVGGRQIETQYF; CDR3 DNA: TGCAGCGTTGGGGGTAGACAGATAGAGACCCAGTACTTC
D gene: .; J gene: TRBJ2-7; V gene: TRBV7-9; CDR3 length: 14; clone size: .; CDR3 protein: CASSSGHTPREQYF; CDR3 DNA: TGTGCCAGCAGCTCGGGACATACACCTCGAGAGCAGTACTTC
D gene: .; J gene: TRBJ1-2; V gene: TRBV3-1/TRBV3-2; CDR3 length: 15; clone size: .; CDR3 protein: CASSQAGGANYGYTF; CDR3 DNA: TGTGCCAGCAGCCAAGCGGGGGGGGCTAACTATGGCTACACCTTC
D gene: .; J gene: TRBJ1-1; V gene: TRBV5-1; CDR3 length: 15; clone size: .; CDR3 protein: CASSLGAGQQTEAFF; CDR3 DNA: TGCGCCAGCAGCTTGGGCGCTGGACAGCAGACTGAAGCTTTCTTT
D gene: .; J gene: TRBJ2-7; V gene: TRBV5-7; CDR3 length: 14; clone size: .; CDR3 protein: CASSLGSYSYEQYF; CDR3 DNA: TGTGCCAGCAGCTTGGGTAGTTACTCCTACGAGCAGTACTTC
D gene: TRBD1; J gene: TRBJ1-1; V gene: TRBV6-5; CDR3 length: 13; clone size: .; CDR3 protein: CASSKDRDTEAFF; CDR3 DNA: TGTGCCAGTTCGAAGGACAGGGACACTGAAGCTTTCTTT
D gene: .; J gene: TRBJ2-3; V gene: TRBV5-8; CDR3 length: 15; clone size: .; CDR3 protein: CASSLRRSPTDTQYF; CDR3 DNA: TGTGCCAGCAGCTTACGGAGAAGTCCCACAGATACGCAGTATTTT
D gene: TRBD1; J gene: TRBJ1-6; V gene: TRBV6-5; CDR3 length: 15; clone size: .; CDR3 protein: CASSPGQGAGSPLHF; CDR3 DNA: TGTGCCAGCAGTCCGGGACAGGGGGCCGGTTCACCCCTCCACTTT
D gene: .; J gene: TRBJ1-5; V gene: TRBV5-4; CDR3 length: 13; clone size: once; CDR3 protein: CASSYGGGEAQHF; CDR3 DNA: TGTGCCAGCAGCTATGGCGGGGGGGAGGCCCAGCATTTT
D gene: .; J gene: TRBJ1-1; V gene: TRBV2; CDR3 length: 13; clone size: .; CDR3 protein: CASRGGARTEAFF; CDR3 DNA: TGTGCCAGCAGGGGTGGAGCGAGGACTGAAGCTTTCTTT
D gene: TRBD1; J gene: TRBJ1-2; V gene: TRBV16; CDR3 length: 11; clone size: .; CDR3 protein: CASSRDSGYTF; CDR3 DNA: TGTGCCAGCAGCCGGGACAGTGGCTACACCTTC
D gene: .; J gene: TRBJ2-3; V gene: TRBV7-9; CDR3 length: 15; clone size: .; CDR3 protein: CASSPLDTSTDTQYF; CDR3 DNA: TGTGCCAGCAGCCCTCTCGACACTTCCACAGATACGCAGTATTTT
D gene: TRBD1; J gene: TRBJ2-2; V gene: TRBV6-5; CDR3 length: 14; clone size: .; CDR3 protein: CASRGTGGTGELFF; CDR3 DNA: TGTGCCAGCAGGGGGACAGGGGGCACCGGGGAGCTGTTTTTT
D gene: TRBD1; J gene: TRBJ2-5; V gene: TRBV18; CDR3 length: 14; clone size: .; CDR3 protein: CASSPNRGRETQYF; CDR3 DNA: TGTGCCAGCTCACCGAACAGGGGGAGAGAGACCCAGTACTTC
D gene: .; J gene: TRBJ1-2; V gene: TRBV5-4; CDR3 length: 12; clone size: .; CDR3 protein: CASSLVAGDYTF; CDR3 DNA: TGTGCCAGCAGCTTGGTAGCAGGGGACTACACCTTC
D gene: TRBD2; J gene: TRBJ2-7; V gene: TRBV27; CDR3 length: 14; clone size: .; CDR3 protein: CASRLLADGYEQYF; CDR3 DNA: TGTGCCAGCAGATTACTAGCGGACGGCTACGAGCAGTACTTC
D gene: .; J gene: TRBJ1-2; V gene: TRBV6-5; CDR3 length: 15; clone size: .; CDR3 protein: CASSYSGGVADGYTF; CDR3 DNA: TGTGCCAGCAGTTACTCGGGGGGAGTGGCAGATGGCTACACCTTC